The 5 T cell receptor beta chains below all came from one sample that was sequenced in a study of cytomegalovirus exposure and HLA in healthy donors. Amplification used 60 Vbeta primers and 13 Jbeta primers. Sequenced by immunoSEQ multiplex PCR; TCRdb stores in-frame clones only, minus some. The table includes 85,000 to 100,000 clones, 77% detected once. The specimen was PBMCs. The receptors here all came from a woman aged 40 to 50 in good health and CMV-seronegative.

The V gene is TRBV15, the J gene TRBJ1-4, with 7 bases lining up with TRBD1. Germline CDR1 is LNHNV and CDR2 is YYDKDF (reference sequence). J was trimmed by 0 bases and V by 8 bases; bases with no gene match: 9. There are 16 residues in the CDR3. The CDR3 nucleotides read TGTGCCACCCGGGACAGCTTAGATGCAACTAATGAAAAACTGTTTTTT. Translating it yields CATRDSLDATNEKLFF.

This clone has a count of ten or more. The chain links TRBV5-8 to TRBJ1-2; D ambiguous. Trimming removed 0 bases at V and 4 bases at J, with 13 bases between. The CDR3 is 15 residues long. The germline CDR1 and CDR2 sequences are SGHTS and YDEGEE. CDR3 bases: TGTGCCAGCAGCTTGGGTCTGGGAGGAGGCTATGGCTACACCTTC. Its protein is CASSLGLGGGYGYTF.

V usage is TRBV4-3 and J usage is TRBJ1-5, with D tentatively TRBD1 (5 bases). The V gene's germline CDR1 is LGHNA and CDR2 YSLEER. The CDR3 contains 14 residues. The V end was cut by 1 base, the J end by 6 bases, with 10 bases between. The CDR3 sequence: CASSQGPGIQPQHF. In nucleotides, the CDR3 is TGCGCCAGCAGCCAAGGCCCAGGGATTCAGCCCCAGCATTTT.

This chain uses TRBV25-1 with TRBJ2-5, with a tentative D call TRBD2 (6 bases). Germline V lookup: CDR1 MGHDK, CDR2 SYGVNS. V lost 1 base and J 5 bases, leaving 8 bases between the germline ends. This CDR3 is 13 amino acids long. CDR3 sequence: CASSESEGETQYF. As DNA, the CDR3 is TGTGCCAGCAGTGAATCGGAGGGGGAGACCCAGTACTTC.

The table lists this clone with a few counts. This rearrangement joins TRBV2 to TRBJ2-7; 8 bases are shared with TRBD1. The CDR3 is made up of 13 amino acids. J lost 3 bases, V lost 10 bases, and 8 bases had no gene match. Germline CDR1 and CDR2: SNHLY and FYNNEI. Here the CDR3 reads CAITRQGIYEQYF. Here the CDR3 DNA reads TGTGCCATAACCAGACAGGGGATCTACGAGCAGTACTTC.